This passage covers 24 T cell receptor beta chains from one sample sequenced in a study of technical replicates of blood from four donors. The repertoire was sequenced with immunoSEQ multiplex PCR; TCRdb's copy has only in-frame clones and lacks some. The sample has tens of thousands of clones; around 85% are singletons. Sequenced input: PBMCs. The source of these receptors is a human donor in good health. Some clones in this sample may be carry-over from other donors' samples.

The V call is TRBV6-5, the J call TRBJ2-1; D remains ambiguous. V lost 5 bases and J lost 8, with 10 bases in between. Germline V gene data show CDR1 as MNHEY and CDR2 as SVGAGI. This CDR3 region has 12 residues. The chain's CDR3 is CASSQAYHEQFF. The CDR3 region has the DNA TGTGCCAGCAGTCAAGCCTATCATGAGCAGTTCTTC.

The chain joins TRBV19 to TRBJ1-2, with 7 bases fitting TRBD1. Trimming at V came to 5 bases and at J to 2 bases, leaving 8 bases not matched to a gene. Germline V gene data show CDR1 as LNHDA and CDR2 as SQIVND (reference sequence). This CDR3 is 15 amino acids long. The CDR3 is CASSDRVEGNYGYTF. The CDR3, as DNA: TGTGCCAGTAGTGACAGGGTTGAAGGCAACTATGGCTACACCTTC.

This clone was recorded a few times. This rearrangement joins TRBV2 to TRBJ1-2, with 7 bases fitting TRBD1. Per the germline V gene, CDR1 is SNHLY and CDR2 is FYNNEI. The CDR3 has 15 residues. The junction had 5 bases not matched to a gene; V was cut back by 0 bases and J by 4 bases. The DNA of the CDR3 is TGTGCCAGCAGTGAAGCGTTCGGGACAGCCTATGGCTACACCTTC. This codes for CASSEAFGTAYGYTF.

The V call is TRBV5-4, the J call TRBJ1-4; 7 nucleotides agree with TRBD1. J gave up 4 bases and V 4 bases, and 4 bases lay outside the gene matches. Per the germline V gene, CDR1 is SGHNT and CDR2 is YYREEE (reference sequence). This CDR3 region has 14 residues. CDR3 in amino acids: CASSQGQVNEKLFF. The CDR3 nucleotides are TGTGCCAGCAGCCAAGGACAGGTTAATGAAAAACTGTTTTTT.

V is TRBV27 and J is TRBJ2-7, with D perhaps matching TRBD1 (6 bases). The CDR3 loop spans 14 amino acids. Trimming removed 6 bases at V and 4 bases at J, with 16 bases between. Germline assignment: CDR1 MNHEY and CDR2 SMNVEV (reference sequence). The chain's CDR3 is CASRPGTRNYEQYF. The CDR3 DNA follows: TGTGCCAGCAGACCCGGGACAAGAAATTACGAGCAGTACTTC.

CDR3 sequence reads: CASNPRRSGDTGELFF. CDR3 in DNA: TGTGCCAGCAATCCGAGGCGTAGCGGTGACACCGGGGAGCTGTTTTTT. J is TRBJ2-2 and V is TRBV2; D might be TRBD2 (6 bases). This CDR3 region has 16 residues. Germline values: CDR1 SNHLY, CDR2 FYNNEI. V gave up 7 bases and J gave up 3 bases, with 18 bases separating them.

The V call is TRBV11-2, the J call TRBJ1-3; TRBD1 matches at 8 bases. V gave up 3 bases and J gave up 3 bases; unmatched junction bases: 1. CDR1 SGHAT and CDR2 FQNNGV come from the germline V gene. The CDR3 is made up of 14 amino acids. Here the CDR3 DNA reads TGTGCCAGCAGCTTTACAGGGGGTGGAAACACCATATATTTT. Encoded protein: CASSFTGGGNTIYF.

In DNA form, the CDR3 reads TGCAGTGCTAGAGTGTCCGAGCGGCAGTATTTT. Protein: CSARVSERQYF. The chain is built from TRBV20-1 and TRBJ2-3; D gene uncertain. This CDR3 is 11 amino acids long. Germline V lookup: CDR1 DFQATT, CDR2 SNEGSKA (reference sequence). The V end lost 1 base, the J end lost 11 bases, and 10 bases lay between the germline ends.

The chain uses TRBV11-1 and TRBJ2-6; D is possibly TRBD1 (6 bases). Looked up from germline, CDR1 is SGHAT and CDR2 is FQDESV (reference sequence). This CDR3 region has 19 residues. V lost 5 bases and J 3 bases, leaving 23 bases between the germline ends. The CDR3 DNA reads TGTGCCAGCAGCCGGGCATCACTCAGGGGCCCGGTTGGGGCCAACGTCCTGACTTTC. It is translated as CASSRASLRGPVGANVLTF.

The rearrangement joins TRBV18 to TRBJ2-1; 7 nucleotides line up with TRBD1. V was clipped by 1 base and J by 4 bases; unmatched bases: 1. In germline, CDR1 is KGHSH, CDR2 LQKENI. This CDR3 contains 14 residues. DNA for the CDR3: TGTGCCAGCTCACCACAGGGACAGTACAATGAGCAGTTCTTC. As protein: CASSPQGQYNEQFF. The full variable domain, rest sourced from reference TRBV18 and TRBJ2-1, is NAGVMQNPRHLVRRRGQEARLRCSPMKGHSHVYWYRQLPEEGLKFMVYLQKENIIDESGMPKERFSAEFPKEGPSILRIQQVVRGDSAAYFCASSPQGQYNEQFFGPGTRLTVL.

The chain employs TRBV7-3 and TRBJ2-7, with 7 bases fitting TRBD2. This CDR3 is built from 12 residues. CDR1 and CDR2 (germline): SGHTA, FQGTGA. J was trimmed by 6 bases and V by 5 bases; bases with no gene match: 4. The CDR3 DNA reads as TGTGCCAGCAGCCCTACGGGAGGCGAGCAGTACTTC. Protein product: CASSPTGGEQYF.

The chain carries TRBV10-3 and TRBJ2-2; TRBD1 matches at 7 bases. The CDR3 sequence is 15 residues long. From germline, CDR1 is ENHRY and CDR2 SYGVKD. The J segment lost 4 bases and the V segment lost 3 bases, leaving 5 bases of the junction unmatched. CDR3 nucleotides: TGTGCCATCAGTGAAAGAGGACAGGTCACCGGGGAGCTGTTTTTT. It encodes CAISERGQVTGELFF.

V is TRBV7-3 and J is TRBJ1-1; D possibly corresponds to TRBD1 (6 bases). In germline, CDR1 is SGHTA, CDR2 FQGTGA. The CDR3 has 13 residues. Trimming removed 2 bases at V and 5 bases at J, with 9 bases between. CDR3 sequence (DNA): TGTGCCAGCAGCTTAGGGGGCGCTACTGAAGCTTTCTTT. It specifies CASSLGGATEAFF.

The gene calls are TRBV7-2 and TRBJ2-1; weak D call: TRBD2 (6 bases). This CDR3 spans 15 amino acids. Germline CDR1 is SGHTA and CDR2 is FQGNSA. Trimming pared 5 bases from V and 9 bases from J, leaving 20 bases between. CDR3 loop: CASSPRGGLGSEQFF. The CDR3 DNA reads TGTGCCAGCAGCCCTCGGGGAGGATTGGGGAGTGAGCAGTTCTTC.

V usage is TRBV28 and J usage is TRBJ2-7, with TRBD2 matching 7 bases. Germline-derived CDR1 and CDR2 are MDHEN and SYDVKM. Trimming removed 5 bases from V and 2 bases from J; junction bases left unmatched: 9. The CDR3 has 15 residues. The CDR3 sequence is CASSRLWAGAYEQYF. In nucleotides, the CDR3 is TGTGCCAGCAGTCGTCTATGGGCGGGGGCCTACGAGCAGTACTTC.

V is TRBV7-3 and J is TRBJ1-2; D may be TRBD1 (5 bases). The V end was cut by 5 bases, the J end by 6 bases, with 16 bases between. Germline V gene lookup returns CDR1 SGHTA and CDR2 FQGTGA. The CDR3 totals 14 residues. Here the CDR3 reads CASSLSGVGNGYTF. The CDR3 DNA is TGTGCCAGCAGCCTCTCGGGGGTCGGGAATGGCTACACCTTC.

J is TRBJ1-1 and V is TRBV5-1; D ambiguous. Trimming removed 6 bases from V and 7 bases from J, with 10 bases in between. Germline V lookup: CDR1 SGHRS, CDR2 YFSETQ. This CDR3 region has 11 residues. The CDR3 protein is CASKGRSEAFF. CDR3 bases: TGCGCCAGCAAAGGTAGGAGTGAAGCTTTCTTT.

V and J are TRBV4-3 and TRBJ1-4, with unresolved D. The germline CDR1 and CDR2 sequences are LGHNA and YSLEER. Trimming pared 0 bases from V and 5 bases from J, leaving 13 bases between. This CDR3 has 16 residues. CDR3 in DNA: TGCGCCAGCAGCCAAGATCTTACAGTTTTAAATGAAAAACTGTTTTTT. Translation: CASSQDLTVLNEKLFF.

The gene calls are TRBV11-2 and TRBJ2-2, with 10 bases identical to TRBD2. The CDR3 runs to 14 residues. Germline V lookup: CDR1 SGHAT, CDR2 FQNNGV. J was trimmed by 6 bases and V by 5 bases; bases with no gene match: 3. The CDR3 nucleotides read TGTGCCAGCAGCGGGCTAGCGGGGGCCGGGGAGCTGTTTTTT. Translated, it gives CASSGLAGAGELFF.

The chain links TRBV7-6 to TRBJ2-7; 8 bases align to TRBD2. This CDR3 comprises 14 residues. V trimming: 3 bases; J trimming: 0 bases; junction bases outside the gene matches: 1. Germline CDR1 SGHVS, CDR2 FNYEAQ. The CDR3 DNA sequence: TGTGCCAGCAGCTTCGGGACTAGCTCCTACGAGCAGTACTTC. The encoded protein is CASSFGTSSYEQYF. Full variable domain (outside the CDR3, taken from reference TRBV7-6 and TRBJ2-7): GAGVSQSPRYKVTKRGQDVALRCDPISGHVSLYWYRQALGQGPEFLTYFNYEAQQDKSGLPNDRFSAERPEGSISTLTIQRTEQRDSAMYRCASSFGTSSYEQYFGPGTRLTVT.

The rearrangement uses TRBV30 and TRBJ2-3, with unresolved D. The germline V gene encodes CDR1 GTSNPN and CDR2 SVGIG (reference sequence). The CDR3 length is 12 residues. Between the trimmed V and J ends, which lost 4 bases and 8 bases, there was a span of 13 bases. The CDR3 loop is CAWTSRVGTQYF. CDR3 DNA: TGTGCCTGGACGTCCCGGGTGGGTACGCAGTATTTT.

This chain connects TRBV5-4 to TRBJ1-1; D possibly corresponds to TRBD1 (6 bases). The length of the CDR3 is 16 residues. Trimming removed 7 bases from V and 3 bases from J, with 22 bases in between. The germline CDR1 and CDR2 sequences are SGHNT and YYREEE (reference sequence). The CDR3 is CASRPGMGAIDTEAFF. The CDR3 coding sequence is TGTGCCAGCCGCCCTGGGATGGGGGCCATAGACACTGAAGCTTTCTTT.

V and J are TRBV7-9 and TRBJ2-7; 9 nucleotides line up with TRBD1. CDR1 SEHNR and CDR2 FQNEAQ come from the germline V gene (reference sequence). V was pared by 5 bases and J by 5 bases, with 7 bases of the junction left unmatched. The CDR3 runs 14 residues. The chain's CDR3 is CASSARDRAHEQYF. The CDR3 DNA sequence: TGTGCCAGCAGCGCCCGGGACAGGGCCCACGAGCAGTACTTC.

The gene calls are TRBV29-1 and TRBJ2-5, with TRBD2 matching over 9 bases. The CDR3 has 14 amino acids. Germline assignment: CDR1 SQVTM and CDR2 ANQGSEA. V shed 3 bases, J shed 4 bases, and the junction held 6 bases outside the gene matches. The CDR3 region is CSVEGGRARETQYF. CDR3 coding DNA: TGCAGCGTTGAGGGCGGGAGGGCCCGAGAGACCCAGTACTTC.